This T cell receptor (beta chain) was documented in a study of blood T cell repertoires in COVID-19. Trimming removed 2 bases at V and 1 base at J, with 11 bases between. Germline values: CDR1 SNHLY, CDR2 FYNNEI. The CDR3 length is 16 residues. This table comes from immunoSEQ multiplex PCR, and its TCRdb copy is limited to in-frame clones, with some not included. The sample has 250,000 or so clones, roughly 82% seen once; the top ten hold around 4.7%. The V gene is TRBV2, the J gene TRBJ2-2, with D unresolved. Material for sequencing was peripheral blood. The sequence was obtained from a woman in her sixties or seventies with acute or convalescent COVID-19. The chain's CDR3 is CASSEWSVQNTGELFF. The CDR3 coding sequence is TGTGCCAGCAGTGAATGGTCAGTTCAGAACACCGGGGAGCTGTTTTTT.